The clone carrying this TCR beta chain was counted once. The target antigen is unknown. Trimming removed 4 bases at V and 0 bases at J, with 15 bases between. CDR3 length equals 16 residues. Germline V gives CDR1 SGHDN, CDR2 FVKESK. The record originates from a study of cytomegalovirus exposure and HLA in healthy donors. Overall study: HLA-typed donors were the source of 83 million or so unique TCRs held in an early data release.

13 Jbeta primers and 60 Vbeta primers were used for the PCR. The data were produced by immunoSEQ multiplex PCR, yet TCRdb's version contains in-frame clones alone and is incomplete. Among about 160,000 clones listed, over 65% were seen once. The study, taken as a whole, reports: The authors confirmed in vitro that three CMV-associated chains were specific for CMV antigens. Later analysis placed DRB1 highest and HLA-C lowest in TCR association rates, which differed by HLA locus. Sequencing likely generated an artifact that appeared as a cluster of highly shared sequence variants.

This chain connects TRBV14 to TRBJ1-1; maybe TRBD1 (6 bases). The material sequenced was PBMCs. The source is a man aged 35 to 55 in good health and CMV-seropositive. The CDR3 sequence is CASSPWTVLMNTEAFF. The DNA for the CDR3 is TGTGCCAGCAGCCCCTGGACAGTCCTCATGAACACTGAAGCTTTCTTT.